This TCR beta chain was recorded in a study of shared clonotypes between healthy human individuals. Whole-study findings and limits: What limited the represented genetic and exposure-history diversity was the small number of donors. Sharing across several donors was seen in 4% to 6.5% of naive CD4 clonotypes.

Every contributor of samples was a Caucasian grown-up residing in Nashville, Tennessee. Memory CD4+ cells were the fraction left after CD45RA+ naive selection. Remarks on this clone: The antigen remains undetermined.

The CDR3 is 16 amino acids. Germline V lookup: CDR1 MGHRA, CDR2 YSYEKL. V lost 4 bases and J lost 4; bases outside the gene matches: 8. TCRdb keeps only in-frame clones here, not all; method: immunoSEQ multiplex PCR. The sample holds some 2,500,000 clones, 92% seen once. Material: naive CD4+ T cells from PBMCs. The sample's subset: CD45RA+ positively selected. The receptor was isolated from a man between 18 and 35 years old in good health. Some clones in this sample may be carry-over from other donors' samples. The chain carries TRBV4-1 and TRBJ2-7; 12 nucleotides match TRBD1. The chain's CDR3 is CASSPGTGGNLYEQYF. CDR3 sequence (DNA): TGCGCCAGCAGCCCCGGGACAGGGGGCAATTTGTACGAGCAGTACTTC.